This passage covers 4 T cell receptor beta chains from one sample sequenced in a study of T-cell memory formation after mild COVID-19. Using its own MiXCR run on the 5' RACE reads, TCRdb lists one record per CDR3 protein. Found here are under 700,000 distinct CDR3 sequences, approximately 20% of them singletons; the top ten hold under 15%. The sample consisted of PBMCs or a T cell subset sorted from them (not recorded which). These receptors all stem from an adult woman who had mild COVID-19 (a few samples of this study predate the infection). Cell type and time point are not known.

The table lists this clonotype with a few counts. J is TRBJ1-5 and V is TRBV29-1; 10 bases map to TRBD1. CDR1 is SQVTM and CDR2 is ANQGSEA in the germline V gene. The CDR3 is 15 amino acids. V lost 4 bases to trimming and J lost 7 bases; unmatched junction nucleotides: 10. CDR3 region: CSVATGTGEPQPQHF. CDR3 in DNA: TGCAGCGTTGCAACCGGGACAGGGGAACCCCAGCCCCAGCATTTT. Full variable domain (rest looked up from reference TRBV29-1 and TRBJ1-5): SAVISQKPSRDICQRGTSLTIQCQVDSQVTMMFWYRQQPGQSLTLIATANQGSEATYESGFVIDKFPISRPNLTFSTLTVSNMSPEDSSIYLCSVATGTGEPQPQHFGDGTRLSIL.

This rearrangement joins TRBV5-5 to TRBJ2-5, with D possibly being TRBD1 (6 bases). The CDR3 totals 15 residues. CDR1 SGHKS and CDR2 YYEKEE come from the germline V gene (reference sequence). Trimming stripped 0 bases from V and 5 bases from J, with 14 bases between. The CDR3 sequence is CASSLGYRVDETQYF. The CDR3 DNA reads as TGTGCCAGCAGCTTGGGGTACAGGGTCGACGAGACCCAGTACTTC.

The chain recombines TRBV6-5 with TRBJ2-6; 8 positions agree with TRBD1. CDR1 is MNHEY, CDR2 SVGAGI, per germline. This CDR3 is 17 amino acids long. V gave up 4 bases and J gave up 2 bases; unmatched junction bases: 7. The CDR3 nucleotides read TGTGCCAGCAGTTGGAACAGGGGGTACACTGGGGCCAACGTCCTGACTTTC. Protein sequence: CASSWNRGYTGANVLTF.

The CDR3 spells CASSCRAHEQYV. CDR3 in DNA: TGTGCCAGCAGTTGCAGGGCCCACGAGCAGTACGTC. This chain uses TRBV7-3 with TRBJ2-7; D is perhaps TRBD1 (5 bases). CDR3 size: 12 residues. V was pared by 6 bases and J by 5 bases, with 11 bases between. Germline V gene lookup returns CDR1 SGHTA and CDR2 FQGTGA.